This T cell receptor (beta chain) is drawn from a study of T cells in localized non-small cell lung cancer. This clone has just a few counts. Its antigen is still unknown. Profiling relied on immunoSEQ multiplex PCR, and the TCRdb table lists in-frame clones only, not all of them. This sample carries 7,000 to 8,500 clones, 20% to 25% of them seen once, and the ten largest clones take 3% to 4.5%. Study-wide results and limits: Sequencing, confined to only one tumor region, leaves heterogeneity possible.

Germline assignment: CDR1 MNHGY and CDR2 SAAAGT. V lost 2 bases and J lost 12; bases outside the gene matches: 8. CDR3 length: 13 residues. Specimen: lung tumor tissue, collected before any cancer treatment. The gene calls are TRBV6-8 and TRBJ1-1; 8 positions agree with TRBD1. The sequence derives from a man aged 35-69 years with stage III squamous cell lung carcinoma. CDR3 DNA: TGTGCCAGCAGTTACGGAGACAGGGGTCTAACTTTCTTT. Its translation is CASSYGDRGLTFF.